The 30 T cell receptor beta chains reported below all come from one sample, sequenced in a study of pediatric ulcerative colitis. Sequencing used immunoSEQ multiplex PCR; TCRdb keeps in-frame clones, though not all of them. This sample has 35,000 to 45,000 clones; around 75% occur once, and the top ten carry approximately 9%. The rectum was sampled with one to two pinch biopsies at colonoscopy. Sequencing was carried out using gut tissue. The source of these receptors is a boy younger than 18 with severe ulcerative colitis.

The chain has TRBV12-5 and TRBJ1-3, with D perhaps matching TRBD1 (5 bases). Trimming left V 7 bases short and J 0 bases short, with 19 bases between. Germline CDR1 is LGHNT and CDR2 is FRNRAP. This CDR3 spans 17 amino acids. For the CDR3, the DNA is TGTGCTAGTGTCGGGGGGGACCCAATAAACTCTGGAAACACCATATATTTT. This gives the protein CASVGGDPINSGNTIYF.

This chain joins TRBV5-6 and TRBJ2-7; possibly TRBD1 for D (6 bases). Trimming left V 5 bases short and J 2 bases short, with 23 bases between. CDR1 and CDR2 (germline): SGHDT, YYEEEE. The CDR3 has 17 residues. For the CDR3, the DNA is TGTGCCAGCAGGCCGGGACAAGGGGTGGTCCATACCTACGAGCAGTACTTC. It specifies CASRPGQGVVHTYEQYF.

The chain joins TRBV5-4 to TRBJ2-1; no firm D call. The germline V gene has CDR1 SGHNT and CDR2 YYREEE (reference sequence). The ends were cut back, 1 base at V and 0 bases at J, with 5 bases in the middle. The CDR3 has 14 amino acids. The CDR3 DNA sequence: TGTGCCAGCAGCTTGCAGAGCTCCTACAATGAGCAGTTCTTC. Translation gives CASSLQSSYNEQFF.

The V gene is TRBV19, the J gene TRBJ2-4; 7 bases line up with TRBD2. The V gene's germline CDR1 is LNHDA and CDR2 SQIVND (reference sequence). The CDR3 runs to 17 residues. The V gene end was trimmed by 0 bases and the J gene end by 0 bases; junction bases not matched to a gene: 5. CDR3: CASSIDRGEVAKNIQYF. DNA of the CDR3: TGTGCCAGTAGTATAGATCGGGGGGAAGTAGCCAAAAACATTCAGTACTTC. The full variable domain, with the rest looked up from reference TRBV19 and TRBJ2-4, is DGGITQSPKYLFRKEGQNVTLSCEQNLNHDAMYWYRQDPGQGLRLIYYSQIVNDFQKGDIAEGYSVSREKKESFPLTVTSAQKNPTAFYLCASSIDRGEVAKNIQYFGAGTRLSVL.

The chain employs TRBV28 and TRBJ2-1; weak D call: TRBD1 (5 bases). Between the trimmed V and J ends, which lost 5 bases and 0 bases, there was a span of 17 bases. The CDR3 loop spans 17 amino acids. The germline gives CDR1 MDHEN, CDR2 SYDVKM. CDR3 DNA: TGTGCCAGCAGTCAAAGCGTAGGGGTGAGCTCCTACAATGAGCAGTTCTTC. Translating it yields CASSQSVGVSSYNEQFF.

V usage is TRBV29-1 and J usage is TRBJ2-7; 7 positions match TRBD2. Looked up from germline, CDR1 is SQVTM and CDR2 is ANQGSEA. There are 12 residues in the CDR3. V was clipped by 6 bases and J by 2 bases; unmatched bases: 4. The DNA of the CDR3 is TGCAGCGTAGTGGGAGGGCCCTACGAGCAGTACTTC. It translates to CSVVGGPYEQYF.

This chain links TRBV7-8 with TRBJ2-2; D assignment may be TRBD1 or TRBD2 (5 bases each). V lost 1 base to trimming and J lost 0 bases, with 15 bases between them. CDR3 length: 18 amino acids. The germline CDR1 and CDR2 sequences are SGHVS and FQNEAQ. For the CDR3, the DNA is TGTGCCAGCAGCTTAGTATCCCTCGGGACGGCGAACACCGGGGAGCTGTTTTTT. This gives the protein CASSLVSLGTANTGELFF.

The chain couples TRBV4-1 to TRBJ2-3; 8 bases map to TRBD1. Germline CDR1 MGHRA, CDR2 YSYEKL. The V gene end was trimmed by 4 bases and the J gene end by 0 bases; junction bases not matched to a gene: 6. This CDR3 contains 16 residues. CDR3 bases: TGCGCCAGCAGCCCCAGGGGGGACAGGAGCACAGATACGCAGTATTTT. Residues: CASSPRGDRSTDTQYF.

The chain carries TRBV27 and TRBJ1-5; 9 bases align to TRBD1. CDR3 length: 15 amino acids. From germline, CDR1 is MNHEY and CDR2 SMNVEV (reference sequence). V lost 6 bases to trimming and J lost 3 bases; unmatched junction nucleotides: 6. CDR3 protein: CASSSGTGPNQPQHF. The CDR3 DNA is TGTGCCAGCAGCTCCGGGACAGGGCCCAATCAGCCCCAGCATTTT.

This clone has a handful of counts. V is TRBV19 and J is TRBJ2-3, with D possibly TRBD2 on 6 matching bases. Trimming shortened V by 4 bases and J by 4 bases, and 12 bases separated the two germline ends. This CDR3 spans 14 amino acids. The V gene's germline CDR1 is LNHDA and CDR2 SQIVND (reference sequence). The CDR3 sequence is CASSKDYFADTQYF. As DNA, the CDR3 is TGTGCCAGTAGTAAGGACTATTTTGCAGATACGCAGTATTTT. Full variable domain (outside the CDR3, taken from reference TRBV19 and TRBJ2-3): DGGITQSPKYLFRKEGQNVTLSCEQNLNHDAMYWYRQDPGQGLRLIYYSQIVNDFQKGDIAEGYSVSREKKESFPLTVTSAQKNPTAFYLCASSKDYFADTQYFGPGTRLTVL.

The chain recombines TRBV5-1 with TRBJ1-5; D is unresolved. Germline V gene sequence: CDR1 SGHRS, CDR2 YFSETQ. The CDR3 runs to 15 residues. V gave up 1 base and J gave up 0 bases, with 8 bases separating them. DNA of the CDR3: TGCGCCAGCAGCTTGTCAGGAGATAGCAATCAGCCCCAGCATTTT. Its protein is CASSLSGDSNQPQHF.

CDR3 residues: CASSPSDRGDQPQHF. The DNA for the CDR3 is TGTGCCAGCAGCCCCTCGGACAGGGGAGACCAGCCCCAGCATTTT. The V gene is TRBV9, the J gene TRBJ1-5; TRBD1 agrees at 9 bases. CDR3 size: 15 residues. V dropped 4 bases and J dropped 7; count of bases not matched to a gene: 9. CDR1 SGDLS and CDR2 YYNGEE come from the germline V gene.

Note on this clone: At one end, the junction sequence differs from germline, possibly due to a read error. The chain couples TRBV6-5 to TRBJ1-1; 7 bases align to TRBD1. CDR1 and CDR2 (germline): MNHEY, SVGAGI. The CDR3 length is 15 residues. In nucleotides, the CDR3 is TGTGCCAGCAGTTACTCGACAGGGTTGAACCCTGAAGCTTTCTTT. It specifies CASSYSTGLNPEAFF.

This clone has only a few counts. The CDR3 DNA sequence: TGTGCCAGCAGTGAATGGAACGAGCAGTTCTTC. This translates into CASSEWNEQFF. The J gene is TRBJ2-1, the V gene TRBV2; the D is unclear. V shed 2 bases and J shed 10 bases, with 6 bases lying between them. The CDR3 covers 11 residues. Germline lookup yields CDR1 SNHLY and CDR2 FYNNEI.

The table lists this clone with a count of one. The V and J genes are TRBV5-1 and TRBJ2-7; perhaps TRBD1 as D (6 bases). The length of the CDR3 is 16 residues. Germline-derived CDR1 and CDR2 are SGHRS and YFSETQ. Trimming cost V 3 bases and J 3 bases, with 19 bases left between them. The CDR3: CASSYSGTKNFYEQYF. The CDR3 DNA reads as TGCGCCAGCAGCTACTCCGGGACAAAAAACTTCTACGAGCAGTACTTC.

The chain links TRBV28 to TRBJ1-2; perhaps TRBD1 as D (5 bases). Germline V CDR1 and CDR2: MDHEN, SYDVKM. Trimming stripped 1 base from V and 8 bases from J, with 14 bases between. This CDR3 is built from 14 residues. This CDR3 is CASSLSVPRGGYTF. In nucleotides, the CDR3 is TGTGCCAGCAGTTTATCCGTTCCCCGGGGGGGCTACACCTTC.

This clone has just a few counts. The chain is built from TRBV6-1 and TRBJ1-1; 7 positions match TRBD1. The CDR3 has 15 amino acids. Per the germline V gene, CDR1 is MNHNS and CDR2 is SASEGT. The V and J ends lost 5 bases and 5 bases, in that order; junction bases with no gene match: 11. The CDR3 coding sequence is TGTGCCAGCAGTACCAGACAGGGAGTGTGGACTGAAGCTTTCTTT. This encodes CASSTRQGVWTEAFF.

The rearrangement uses TRBV6-4 and TRBJ1-2; the D is unclear. CDR1 and CDR2 (germline): MRHNA, SNTAGT. V was shortened by 2 bases and J by 8 bases, with 27 bases between the two germline ends. The CDR3 consists of 18 residues. The CDR3 here is CASSDGLGLRGGFGGYTF. The CDR3 DNA is TGTGCCAGCAGTGACGGTCTGGGTTTACGTGGTGGTTTTGGCGGCTACACCTTC.

Comment on this clone: Additional DNA sequences in this sample encode the identical CDR3. This chain connects TRBV7-9 to TRBJ1-1; a possible D gene is TRBD1 (6 bases). Deletions cut 2 bases from V and 0 bases from J, with 10 bases between. Germline CDR1 is SEHNR and CDR2 is FQNEAQ (reference sequence). The CDR3 length is 15 residues. The CDR3 loop reads CASSLRGIMNTEAFF. The CDR3 nucleotides read TGTGCCAGCAGCTTAAGGGGGATCATGAACACTGAAGCTTTCTTT.

This clone was observed once. This CDR3 is CASSGLLAGITKNIQYF. CDR3 nucleotides: TGTGCCAGTAGTGGGTTACTAGCGGGTATAACCAAAAACATTCAGTACTTC. The chain couples TRBV19 to TRBJ2-4; TRBD2 agrees at 9 bases. The length of the CDR3 is 17 residues. V shed 5 bases, J shed 2 bases, and the junction held 10 bases outside the gene matches. Germline values: CDR1 LNHDA, CDR2 SQIVND (reference sequence).

This clone appeared a single time. The chain links TRBV5-1 to TRBJ2-5; D may be TRBD2 (7 bases). V gave up 0 bases and J gave up 5 bases, with 14 bases separating them. CDR3 length: 15 amino acids. Germline V gives CDR1 SGHRS, CDR2 YFSETQ. The CDR3 bases are TGCGCCAGCAGCTTGGCCGGGGGGCCGGAGGAGACCCAGTACTTC. Protein product: CASSLAGGPEETQYF. The full variable domain, in which reference TRBV5-1 and TRBJ2-5 provide the parts outside the CDR3, is KAGVTQTPRYLIKTRGQQVTLSCSPISGHRSVSWYQQTPGQGLQFLFEYFSETQRNKGNFPGRFSGRQFSNSRSEMNVSTLELGDSALYLCASSLAGGPEETQYFGPGTRLLVL.

V and J are TRBV9 and TRBJ1-6; 10 nucleotides match TRBD1. Germline V gene lookup returns CDR1 SGDLS and CDR2 YYNGEE. V was clipped by 3 bases and J by 4 bases; unmatched bases: 10. This CDR3 has 18 residues. As DNA, the CDR3 is TGTGCCAGCAGCGGGAATCCGGGACAGGGGATTTATAATTCACCCCTCCACTTT. It specifies CASSGNPGQGIYNSPLHF.

This chain joins TRBV11-2 and TRBJ2-7; D might be TRBD2 (5 bases). Trimming took 3 bases from V and 4 from J, leaving 16 bases between them. The CDR3 has 15 amino acids. Germline V gene data show CDR1 as SGHAT and CDR2 as FQNNGV. The chain's CDR3 is CASSFPGDRSYEQYF. CDR3 coding DNA: TGTGCCAGCAGCTTCCCCGGGGATAGGTCGTACGAGCAGTACTTC.

The chain employs TRBV12-2 and TRBJ2-5; the table's D gene call, TRBD2, was not cross checked with the DNA. TRBV12-2 is a listed pseudogene. CDR3 length equals 17 residues. The CDR3 loop is CASRLARGKLAQETQYF. CDR3 nucleotide sequence: TGTGCAAGTCGCTTAGCGCGTGGGAAACTAGCGCAAGAGACCCAGTACTTC.

V gene TRBV15 combines with J gene TRBJ1-2, with D unclear. The CDR3 runs 12 residues. CDR1 is LNHNV and CDR2 is YYDKDF in the germline V gene (reference sequence). V was cut by 3 bases and J by 2 bases, with 4 bases left in between. CDR3 loop: CATSRTNYGYTF. The CDR3, as DNA: TGTGCCACCAGCAGGACCAACTATGGCTACACCTTC.

The chain joins TRBV5-1 to TRBJ2-2; TRBD2 matches at 13 bases. This CDR3 is 16 amino acids long. CDR1 is SGHRS and CDR2 is YFSETQ in the germline V gene. With V trimmed by 4 bases and J by 4 bases, 4 bases remained unmatched. Here the CDR3 DNA reads TGCGCCAGCAGCCTGGGACTAGCGGGGATCACCGGGGAGCTGTTTTTT. This translates into CASSLGLAGITGELFF.

This clone was recorded only once. The rearrangement links TRBV7-7 to TRBJ2-5, with TRBD1 identical over 8 bases. Germline V lookup: CDR1 SSHAT, CDR2 FNYEAQ (reference sequence). The CDR3 consists of 13 residues. The CDR3 DNA reads TGTGCTAGCTGCCAGGGGGCGTGGGAGACCCAGTACTTC. Its protein is CASCQGAWETQYF.

This sequence joins TRBV5-8 and TRBJ2-5, with 7 nucleotides matching TRBD1. Trimming cost V 5 bases and J 3 bases; bases outside gene matches: 7. Germline V CDR1 and CDR2: SGHTS, YDEGEE. CDR3 length equals 14 residues. The CDR3 loop is CASRPTGLKETQYF. The CDR3 coding sequence is TGTGCCAGCAGGCCGACAGGGCTAAAAGAGACCCAGTACTTC.

This clone ranks as medium-sized. This chain uses TRBV28 with TRBJ2-3; 7 nucleotides agree with TRBD2. The V gene end was trimmed by 6 bases and the J gene end by 4 bases; junction bases not matched to a gene: 13. CDR3 length equals 16 residues. Germline CDR1 reads MDHEN; CDR2 reads SYDVKM. The CDR3 coding sequence is TGTGCCAGCAGAACTCTCAGTGGGGGGGGGTCAGATACGCAGTATTTT. This encodes CASRTLSGGGSDTQYF.

CDR3 region: CSLNPPEGGTISTDTQYF. In DNA form, the CDR3 reads TGCAGCCTAAACCCTCCTGAAGGGGGGACAATTAGCACAGATACGCAGTATTTT. V usage is TRBV29-1 and J usage is TRBJ2-3; either TRBD1 or TRBD2 may supply D (6 bases each). This CDR3 comprises 18 residues. CDR1 is SQVTM, CDR2 ANQGSEA, per germline. With 8 bases removed from V and 0 bases from J, the gap between germline ends came to 27 bases.